The rows below give T cell receptor beta chains drawn from one sample of a study of beta chain features in type 1 diabetes. Produced via immunoSEQ multiplex PCR; TCRdb's table is partial and in-frame only. The sample holds over 150,000 clones, 8.1% seen once. Sequenced sample: central memory CD4+ T cells from blood. These receptors were taken from a young man in good health. Both conserved end residues are part of each CDR3. The order of the fields is clone size, V gene, J gene, D gene, CDR3 protein, CDR3 DNA. A D gene is named only where the DNA matches it firmly. Clone size, where shown, is once, few, many, or a class for clones that have expanded.

NA	TRBV25-1	TRBJ2-3	NA	CASMSRAFTDTQYF	TGTGCCAGCATGTCGCGGGCCTTCACAGATACGCAGTATTTT
few	TRBV27	TRBJ2-1	NA	CASSLDAGYNEQFF	TGTGCCAGCAGTTTAGATGCGGGGTACAATGAGCAGTTCTTC
NA	TRBV7-8	TRBJ1-5	NA	CASSRGVGQPQHF	TGTGCCAGCAGCCGCGGGGTGGGGCAGCCCCAGCATTTT
NA	TRBV7-2	TRBJ1-4	NA	CASSLILAGFNEKLFF	TGTGCCAGCAGCCTCATTCTGGCAGGCTTCAATGAAAAACTGTTTTTT
many	TRBV29-1	TRBJ2-5	TRBD2	CSFRTSAGETQYF	TGCAGCTTCAGGACTAGCGCGGGAGAGACCCAGTACTTC
NA	TRBV7-3	TRBJ1-1	NA	CASSSGSPGTEAFF	TGTGCCAGCAGCTCAGGGTCCCCCGGCACTGAAGCTTTCTTT
NA	TRBV5-1	TRBJ1-1	NA	CASSWGVGFSGTEAFF	TGCGCCAGCAGCTGGGGGGTGGGATTTTCAGGCACTGAAGCTTTCTTT
many	TRBV7-2	TRBJ2-7	NA	CASKNTFSYEQYF	TGTGCCAGCAAAAACACATTCTCCTACGAGCAGTACTTC
few	TRBV7-9	TRBJ2-1	TRBD1	CASSVRQGAYNEQFF	TGTGCCAGCAGCGTACGACAGGGGGCCTACAATGAGCAGTTCTTC
few	TRBV5-1	TRBJ2-3	NA	CASSLSGGGIDTQYF	TGCGCCAGCAGCTTGTCAGGAGGAGGGATCGATACGCAGTATTTT
NA	TRBV16	TRBJ2-7	NA	CASSPNLRGNEQYF	TGTGCCAGCAGCCCTAACCTAAGGGGGAACGAGCAGTACTTC
NA	TRBV30	TRBJ1-2	NA	CAFLAQSYGYTF	TGTGCCTTCTTAGCACAAAGCTATGGCTACACCTTC
many	TRBV5-1	TRBJ2-5	TRBD2	CASSSGGSGRLQETQYF	TGCGCCAGCAGCTCTGGAGGTAGCGGGCGACTCCAAGAGACCCAGTACTTC
few	TRBV5-1	TRBJ2-2	NA	CASSEQGNTGELFF	TGCGCCAGCAGCGAACAGGGGAACACCGGGGAGCTGTTTTTT
NA	TRBV27	TRBJ2-5	TRBD2	CASSLTALTGGETQYF	TGTGCCAGCAGTTTAACCGCGTTGACGGGGGGTGAGACCCAGTACTTC
NA	TRBV7-9	TRBJ2-7	TRBD1	CASSPGTGSHEQYF	TGTGCCAGCAGCCCCGGGACAGGATCCCACGAGCAGTACTTC
NA	TRBV19	TRBJ2-5	TRBD1	CASGYRGFVAETQYF	TGTGCCAGTGGGTACAGGGGATTTGTTGCGGAGACCCAGTACTTC
NA	TRBV4-3	TRBJ2-1	TRBD2	CASSYLAGEYNEQFF	TGCGCCAGCAGCTATCTAGCGGGGGAGTACAATGAGCAGTTCTTC
few	TRBV30	TRBJ1-4	TRBD1	CAWSSGTGHEKLFF	TGTGCCTGGAGTTCCGGGACAGGGCATGAAAAACTGTTTTTT
few	TRBV15	TRBJ2-3	NA	CATLNWGLTDTQYF	TGTGCCACCCTTAATTGGGGCCTCACAGATACGCAGTATTTT
few	TRBV30	TRBJ2-5	NA	CAWSLTAFGTQYF	TGTGCCTGGAGTCTAACAGCCTTTGGGACCCAGTACTTC
few	TRBV25-1	TRBJ2-2	NA	CASRGPVNTGELFF	TGTGCCAGCAGGGGGCCGGTGAACACCGGGGAGCTGTTTTTT
many	TRBV6-6	TRBJ2-7	TRBD1	CASSFGQASSYEQYF	TGTGCCAGCAGTTTCGGACAGGCGAGCTCCTACGAGCAGTACTTC
NA	TRBV7-9	TRBJ2-7	NA	CASSPGRDIHEQYF	TGTGCCAGCAGCCCTGGAAGGGACATCCACGAGCAGTACTTC
few	TRBV6-5	TRBJ1-5	TRBD1	CASRPGQGYQPQHF	TGTGCCAGCAGGCCGGGACAGGGGTATCAGCCCCAGCATTTT
few	TRBV6-6	TRBJ1-1	NA	CASSYRLEGEAFF	TGTGCCAGCAGTTACAGACTTGAGGGTGAAGCTTTCTTT
NA	TRBV7-3	TRBJ2-7	NA	CASSLTGGGEQYF	TGTGCCAGCAGCTTAACGGGAGGGGGGGAGCAGTACTTC
few	TRBV18	TRBJ2-5	TRBD1	CASSPPGTGQETQYF	TGTGCCAGCTCACCCCCCGGGACAGGGCAAGAGACCCAGTACTTC
NA	TRBV7-9	TRBJ1-4	NA	CASSHGDRNEKLFF	TGTGCCAGCAGCCATGGAGACAGGAACGAAAAACTGTTTTTT
NA	TRBV30	TRBJ1-1	TRBD1	CAWSIGTGGHTEAFF	TGTGCCTGGTCAATCGGGACAGGAGGGCACACTGAAGCTTTCTTT
few	TRBV2	TRBJ2-4	TRBD2	CASSGLAGVAKNIQYF	TGTGCCAGCAGTGGCTTGGCGGGAGTAGCCAAAAACATTCAGTACTTC
many	TRBV30	TRBJ1-5	TRBD1	CAWSGTGGRQPQHF	TGTGCCTGGAGCGGGACAGGGGGACGGCAGCCCCAGCATTTT
few	TRBV10-3	TRBJ2-3	TRBD2	CAISRTSKDTQYF	TGTGCCATCAGTCGGACTAGCAAAGATACGCAGTATTTT
few	TRBV19	TRBJ2-1	TRBD2	CASSRGLADKYNEQFF	TGTGCCAGTAGTAGGGGACTAGCGGATAAATACAATGAGCAGTTCTTC
NA	TRBV7-2	TRBJ1-2	TRBD1	CASSLAGATGANGYTF	TGTGCCAGCAGCTTAGCTGGGGCGACAGGGGCTAATGGCTACACCTTC
NA	TRBV30	TRBJ2-7	TRBD2	CAWSVRLERGPREQYF	TGTGCCTGGAGTGTACGACTAGAGCGGGGGCCCCGCGAGCAGTACTTC
NA	TRBV27	TRBJ2-6	NA	CASSLSGSLSSGANVLTF	TGTGCCAGCAGTTTATCGGGCAGCTTGAGCTCTGGGGCCAACGTCCTGACTTTC
few	TRBV4-3	TRBJ1-2	TRBD1	CASSHDRVDGYTF	TGCGCCAGCAGCCACGACAGGGTTGATGGCTACACCTTC
NA	TRBV18	TRBJ2-1	TRBD2	CASSPPAGGQVSEQFF	TGTGCCAGCTCACCCCCGGCGGGGGGGCAAGTTAGTGAGCAGTTCTTC
few	TRBV9	TRBJ2-2	NA	CASSGPGGRRIGRGSLGPGELFF	TGTGCCAGCAGCGGACCCGGGGGGCGAAGAATAGGCCGAGGTTCCCTGGGTCCCGGGGAGCTGTTTTTT
many	TRBV14	TRBJ2-1	TRBD2	CASSQETSGGAGEQFF	TGTGCCAGCAGCCAAGAGACTAGCGGGGGGGCGGGGGAGCAGTTCTTC
NA	TRBV19	TRBJ1-2	NA	CASSKPDWSYGYTF	TGTGCCAGTAGTAAGCCTGACTGGAGCTATGGCTACACCTTC
NA	TRBV6-5	TRBJ1-2	NA	CASRPRDTGYTF	TGTGCCAGCAGGCCCCGGGACACCGGCTACACCTTC
few	TRBV6-5	TRBJ2-5	NA	CASIGGGKTQYF	TGTGCCAGCATCGGCGGAGGGAAGACCCAGTACTTC
NA	TRBV2	TRBJ1-5	TRBD1	CASSPTSGGQPQHF	TGTGCCAGCAGTCCTACGTCAGGGGGACAGCCCCAGCATTTT
NA	TRBV7-2	TRBJ1-1	NA	CASSRLDRNTEAFF	TGTGCCAGCAGCCGACTTGACAGGAACACTGAAGCTTTCTTT
NA	TRBV7-2	TRBJ2-7	TRBD1	CASSLYRGSSDEQYF	TGTGCCAGCAGCTTATACAGGGGTTCTTCCGACGAGCAGTACTTC
NA	TRBV7-3	TRBJ1-2	NA	CASSQDSTSRYTF	TGTGCCAGCAGCCAGGACAGCACGAGCCGCTACACCTTC
NA	TRBV28	TRBJ2-5	NA	CASRRTAEIETQYF	TGTGCCAGCCGTCGAACAGCTGAAATAGAGACCCAGTACTTC